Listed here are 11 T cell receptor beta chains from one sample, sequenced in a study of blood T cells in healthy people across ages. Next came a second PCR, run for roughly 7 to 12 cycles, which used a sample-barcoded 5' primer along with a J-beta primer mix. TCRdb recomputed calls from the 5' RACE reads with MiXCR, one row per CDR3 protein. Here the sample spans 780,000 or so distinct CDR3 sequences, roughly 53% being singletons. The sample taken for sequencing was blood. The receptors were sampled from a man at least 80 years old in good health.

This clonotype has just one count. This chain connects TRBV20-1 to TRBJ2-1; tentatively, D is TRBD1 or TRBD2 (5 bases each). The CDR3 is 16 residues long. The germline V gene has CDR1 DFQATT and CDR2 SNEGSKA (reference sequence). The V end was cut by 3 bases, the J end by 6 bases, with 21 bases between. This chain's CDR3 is CSARVSGTGLVNEQFF. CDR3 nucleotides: TGCAGTGCTAGGGTTTCCGGGACCGGGCTCGTCAATGAGCAGTTCTTC.

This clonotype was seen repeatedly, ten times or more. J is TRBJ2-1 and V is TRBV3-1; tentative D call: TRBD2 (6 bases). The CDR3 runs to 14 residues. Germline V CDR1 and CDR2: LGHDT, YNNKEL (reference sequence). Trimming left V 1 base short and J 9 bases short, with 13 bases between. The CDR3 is CASSQVGGIGEQFF. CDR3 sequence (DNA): TGTGCCAGCAGCCAAGTTGGCGGGATAGGTGAGCAGTTCTTC.

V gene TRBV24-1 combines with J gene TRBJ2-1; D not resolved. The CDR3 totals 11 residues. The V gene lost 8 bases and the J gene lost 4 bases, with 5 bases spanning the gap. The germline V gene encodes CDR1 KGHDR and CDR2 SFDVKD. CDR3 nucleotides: TGTGCCACCACAAATTACAATGAGCAGTTCTTC. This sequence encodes CATTNYNEQFF.

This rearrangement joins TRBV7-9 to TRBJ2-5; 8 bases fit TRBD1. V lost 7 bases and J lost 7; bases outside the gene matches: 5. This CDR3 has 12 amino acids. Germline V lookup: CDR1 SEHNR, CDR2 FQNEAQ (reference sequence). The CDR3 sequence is CASTQGVVTQYF. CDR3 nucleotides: TGTGCCAGCACACAGGGGGTAGTGACCCAGTACTTC.

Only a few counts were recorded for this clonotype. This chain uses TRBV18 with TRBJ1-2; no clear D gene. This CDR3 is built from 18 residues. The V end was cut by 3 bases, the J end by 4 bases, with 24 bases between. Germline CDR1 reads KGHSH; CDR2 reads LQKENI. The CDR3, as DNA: TGTGCCAGCTCACCCTACCCTCCCGCCGGAGGAGGAGGCTATGGCTACACCTTC. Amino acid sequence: CASSPYPPAGGGGYGYTF.

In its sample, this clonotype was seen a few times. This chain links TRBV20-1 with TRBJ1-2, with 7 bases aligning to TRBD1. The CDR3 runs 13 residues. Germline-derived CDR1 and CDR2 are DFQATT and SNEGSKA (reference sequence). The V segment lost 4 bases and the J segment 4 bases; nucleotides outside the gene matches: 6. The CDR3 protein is CSATDRDGYGYTF. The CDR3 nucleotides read TGCAGTGCTACCGACAGGGACGGCTATGGCTACACCTTC.

CDR3 residues: CASREGSGQFF. CDR3 nucleotides: TGTGCCAGCCGGGAGGGGTCTGGGCAGTTCTTC. This sequence joins TRBV6-1 and TRBJ2-1; 8 bases are shared with TRBD2. Germline CDR1 and CDR2: MNHNS and SASEGT. Trimming took 8 bases from V and 12 from J; bases not matched to a gene: 6. The CDR3 is made up of 11 amino acids.

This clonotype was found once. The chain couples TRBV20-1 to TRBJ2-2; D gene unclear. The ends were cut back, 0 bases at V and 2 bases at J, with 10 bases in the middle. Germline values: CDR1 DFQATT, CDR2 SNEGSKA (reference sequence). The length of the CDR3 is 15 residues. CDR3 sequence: CSARDTRSNTGELFF. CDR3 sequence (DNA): TGCAGTGCTAGAGATACCCGCTCTAACACCGGGGAGCTGTTTTTT.

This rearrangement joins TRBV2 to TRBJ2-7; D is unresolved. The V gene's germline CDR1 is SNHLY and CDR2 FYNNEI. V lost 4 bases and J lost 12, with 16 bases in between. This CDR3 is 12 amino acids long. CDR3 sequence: CASSADSNRPYF. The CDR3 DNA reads TGTGCCAGCAGTGCTGACTCTAATAGGCCGTACTTC. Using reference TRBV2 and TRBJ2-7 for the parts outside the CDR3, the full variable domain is EPEVTQTPSHQVTQMGQEVILRCVPISNHLYFYWYRQILGQKVEFLVSFYNNEISEKSEIFDDQFSVERPDGSNFTLKIRSTKLEDSAMYFCASSADSNRPYFGPGTRLTVT.

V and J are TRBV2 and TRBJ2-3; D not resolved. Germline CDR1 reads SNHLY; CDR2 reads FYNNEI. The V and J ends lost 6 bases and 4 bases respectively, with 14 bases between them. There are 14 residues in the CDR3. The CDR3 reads CASSALLGSDTQYF. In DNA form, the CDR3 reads TGTGCCAGCAGCGCCCTCCTGGGCTCAGATACGCAGTATTTT.

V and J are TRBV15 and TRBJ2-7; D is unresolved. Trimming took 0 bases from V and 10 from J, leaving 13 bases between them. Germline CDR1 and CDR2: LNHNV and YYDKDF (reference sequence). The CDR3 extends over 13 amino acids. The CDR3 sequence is CATSRDPDGPQYF. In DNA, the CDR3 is TGTGCCACCAGCAGAGATCCCGACGGGCCCCAGTACTTC.